Each of the 27 T cell receptor beta chains below was sequenced from the same sample in a study of blood T cell repertoires in COVID-19. Some clones are missing from TCRdb's copy, which holds only in-frame ones; the method was immunoSEQ multiplex PCR. The sample lists some 30,000 clones; around 92% were seen once. The sample was peripheral blood. Every receptor here comes from a human donor in a cohort sampled during active COVID-19.

The rearrangement links TRBV18 to TRBJ2-5; 11 bases map to TRBD2. Germline V lookup: CDR1 KGHSH, CDR2 LQKENI. This CDR3 has 16 amino acids. J was trimmed by 2 bases and V by 3 bases; bases with no gene match: 5. CDR3 DNA sequence: TGTGCCAGCTCACCCTTTCTAGCGGGGGGTCAAGAGACCCAGTACTTC. Translating it yields CASSPFLAGGQETQYF.

This sequence joins TRBV3-1 (or the pseudogene TRBV3-2) and TRBJ1-4; 7 bases align to TRBD1. J gave up 12 bases and V 0 bases, and 10 bases lay outside the gene matches. The germline gives CDR1 LGHDT, CDR2 YNNKEL (reference sequence). The CDR3 covers 15 residues. DNA for the CDR3: TGTGCCAGCAGCCAAGAAGGGGCAGGGGGATTGGAACTGTTTTTT. Translation: CASSQEGAGGLELFF.

The chain recombines TRBV6-5 with TRBJ2-7; 9 bases are a match to TRBD1. This CDR3 spans 15 amino acids. The germline V gene has CDR1 MNHEY and CDR2 SVGAGI. Trimming removed 6 bases from V and 5 bases from J; junction bases left unmatched: 11. The CDR3 spells CASRGSGQGSNEQYF. CDR3 coding DNA: TGTGCCAGCAGGGGAAGCGGACAGGGGTCGAACGAGCAGTACTTC.

The CDR3 DNA reads as TGCGCCAGCAGCGGACCGGGATCGTACGGCTACACCTTC. This translates into CASSGPGSYGYTF. The rearrangement links TRBV5-1 to TRBJ1-2; D is undetermined. V gave up 4 bases and J gave up 8 bases, with 15 bases separating them. The germline V gene has CDR1 SGHRS and CDR2 YFSETQ. The CDR3 loop spans 13 amino acids. Based on the CDR3 plus reference TRBV5-1 and TRBJ1-2, the full variable domain is KAGVTQTPRYLIKTRGQQVTLSCSPISGHRSVSWYQQTPGQGLQFLFEYFSETQRNKGNFPGRFSGRQFSNSRSEMNVSTLELGDSALYLCASSGPGSYGYTFGSGTRLTVV.

The chain joins TRBV16 to TRBJ1-1, with no clear D. Trimming took off 3 bases at V and 1 base at J, with 6 bases between the two ends. Per the germline V gene, CDR1 is KGHSY and CDR2 is FQNENV. The CDR3 sequence is 13 residues long. Here the CDR3 DNA reads TGTGCCAGCAGCCAGTCCAGGAACACTGAAGCTTTCTTT. The encoded protein is CASSQSRNTEAFF.

This sequence joins TRBV21-1 and TRBJ2-2; TRBD2 is the table's D call, not checked against the DNA. TRBV21-1 has pseudogene status. The CDR3 has 15 residues. The CDR3 spells CASSKVTAGERELFF. CDR3 nucleotide sequence: TGTGCCAGCAGCAAAGTTACAGCGGGGGAGCGGGAGCTGTTTTTT.

The rearrangement links TRBV6-2 or TRBV6-3 to TRBJ1-1, with 8 bases aligning to TRBD1. The germline gives CDR1 MNHEY, CDR2 SVGEGT. V lost 2 bases, J lost 2 bases, and 1 base stayed unmatched. The CDR3 is 14 amino acids. The CDR3 DNA follows: TGTGCCAGCAGTTACGGACAGGGTAACACTGAAGCTTTCTTT. It encodes CASSYGQGNTEAFF.

This chain joins TRBV3-1 (or the pseudogene TRBV3-2) and TRBJ1-3; D uncertain. CDR1 and CDR2 (germline): LGHDT, YNNKEL (reference sequence). The ends were cut back, 1 base at V and 0 bases at J, with 16 bases in the middle. This CDR3 contains 18 residues. The CDR3 region is CASSQVLTIGHSGNTIYF. Here the CDR3 DNA reads TGTGCCAGCAGCCAAGTCCTTACTATAGGCCACTCTGGAAACACCATATATTTT.

The V call is TRBV11-2, the J call TRBJ1-1; 9 nucleotides align to TRBD1. In germline, CDR1 is SGHAT, CDR2 FQNNGV. The V gene end was trimmed by 5 bases and the J gene end by 0 bases; junction bases not matched to a gene: 4. The CDR3 has 15 amino acids. CDR3 DNA: TGTGCCAGCAGCCCGCGGACAGGGGTGAACACTGAAGCTTTCTTT. Its protein is CASSPRTGVNTEAFF.

This clone has a handful of counts. This sequence joins TRBV12-2 and TRBJ1-5; the D call TRBD1 from the table was never checked on the DNA. TRBV12-2 is given as a pseudogene. The CDR3 is 18 residues long. CDR3 nucleotides: TGTGCAAGTCGCTTAGAATTTCAGGGGATACGGAGCAATCAGCCCCAGCATTTT. Translating gives CASRLEFQGIRSNQPQHF.

This chain joins TRBV7-9 and TRBJ2-3, with 10 bases that match TRBD2. After removal of 6 bases from V and 3 bases from J, the junction contained 12 bases not matched to a gene. Germline V gene sequence: CDR1 SEHNR, CDR2 FQNEAQ (reference sequence). The CDR3 runs 17 residues. DNA of the CDR3: TGTGCCAGCAGATGGAGCGGGGGGGCCGCCGGGACAGATACGCAGTATTTT. Its translation is CASRWSGGAAGTDTQYF. Complete variable domain (other parts from reference TRBV7-9 and TRBJ2-3): DTGVSQNPRHKITKRGQNVTFRCDPISEHNRLYWYRQTLGQGPEFLTYFQNEAQLEKSRLLSDRFSAERPKGSFSTLEIQRTEQGDSAMYLCASRWSGGAAGTDTQYFGPGTRLTVL.

The V gene is TRBV6-5, the J gene TRBJ1-3; D gene ambiguous. CDR1 is MNHEY, CDR2 SVGAGI, per germline. CDR3 size: 14 residues. V was clipped by 5 bases and J by 0 bases, with 8 bases between them. The CDR3 nucleotides read TGTGCCAGCAGTCGAGGCTTCTCTGGAAACACCATATATTTT. It translates to CASSRGFSGNTIYF.

The chain carries TRBV30 and TRBJ1-4, with D unresolved. CDR3 size: 15 residues. V lost 7 bases to trimming and J lost 6 bases, with 21 bases between them. CDR1 GTSNPN and CDR2 SVGIG come from the germline V gene (reference sequence). This CDR3 reads CASYGLQRQDEKLFF. In DNA, the CDR3 is TGTGCCTCTTATGGGTTGCAACGGCAGGATGAAAAACTGTTTTTT.

A single count supports this clone. The DNA of the CDR3 is TGTGCCAGCAGCATCTCCCGAGAGACCCAGTACTTC. Translation: CASSISRETQYF. The rearrangement joins TRBV13 to TRBJ2-5; D remains ambiguous. This CDR3 region has 12 residues. In germline, CDR1 is PRHDT, CDR2 FYEKMQ (reference sequence). With 5 bases removed from V and 4 bases from J, the gap between germline ends came to 8 bases.

V usage is TRBV19 and J usage is TRBJ2-4; tentatively, D is TRBD2 (6 bases). CDR1 is LNHDA and CDR2 is SQIVND in the germline V gene (reference sequence). V was shortened by 10 bases and J by 5 bases, with 12 bases between the two germline ends. The CDR3 contains 12 residues. CDR3 in amino acids: CATEGTENIQYF. The DNA of the CDR3 is TGTGCCACCGAAGGGACTGAAAACATTCAGTACTTC.

The V and J genes are TRBV28 and TRBJ1-6, with D hard to call. Germline assignment: CDR1 MDHEN and CDR2 SYDVKM. Trimming cost V 6 bases and J 10 bases, with 19 bases left between them. CDR3 size: 15 residues. This CDR3 is CASSQQIYRESPLHF. The CDR3 DNA reads as TGTGCCAGCAGCCAACAGATATATCGGGAGTCACCCCTCCACTTT.

This clone was seen a few times. V and J are TRBV7-9 and TRBJ1-5; TRBD1 agrees at 10 bases. The CDR3 extends over 16 amino acids. Germline assignment: CDR1 SEHNR and CDR2 FQNEAQ (reference sequence). V lost 6 bases, J lost 6 bases, and 11 bases stayed unmatched. The CDR3 coding sequence is TGTGCCAGCAGTTCCTCTCGGACAGGGGGGGGTCAGCCCCAGCATTTT. Encoded protein: CASSSSRTGGGQPQHF.

Here the CDR3 reads CASSLGDRNQETQYF. CDR3 sequence (DNA): TGTGCCAGCAGCCTAGGGGATCGAAACCAAGAGACCCAGTACTTC. V usage is TRBV6-5 and J usage is TRBJ2-5; D possibly corresponds to TRBD1 (5 bases). This CDR3 is built from 15 residues. CDR1 MNHEY and CDR2 SVGAGI come from the germline V gene. Deletions cut 6 bases from V and 0 bases from J, with 14 bases between.

This chain uses TRBV16 with TRBJ2-7; the D gene is possibly TRBD1 (6 bases). Between the trimmed V and J ends, which lost 0 bases and 8 bases, there was a span of 8 bases. CDR1 KGHSY and CDR2 FQNENV come from the germline V gene. This CDR3 spans 12 amino acids. As DNA, the CDR3 is TGTGCCAGCAGCCAATCGAGGGGGAAGCAGTACTTC. It specifies CASSQSRGKQYF.

This clone was seen a single time. V is TRBV7-2 and J is TRBJ2-3; 10 bases align to TRBD2. Germline loops: CDR1 SGHTA, CDR2 FQGNSA. Trimming cost V 6 bases and J 1 base; bases outside gene matches: 10. CDR3 size: 17 residues. The CDR3 here is CASRYGLAANRTDTQYF. CDR3 DNA sequence: TGTGCCAGCAGATACGGACTAGCGGCCAACCGCACAGATACGCAGTATTTT.

The V call is TRBV6-5, the J call TRBJ1-1, with D possibly TRBD1 on 5 matching bases. This CDR3 region has 13 residues. The V end was cut by 7 bases, the J end by 1 base, with 10 bases between. CDR1 MNHEY and CDR2 SVGAGI come from the germline V gene. The CDR3 reads CASKGKGNTEAFF. DNA for the CDR3: TGTGCCAGCAAGGGGAAGGGGAACACTGAAGCTTTCTTT.

This clone has just one count. V usage is TRBV30 and J usage is TRBJ2-7; TRBD2 might be the D (6 bases). The CDR3 sequence is 14 residues long. Per the germline V gene, CDR1 is GTSNPN and CDR2 is SVGIG (reference sequence). V shed 0 bases and J shed 0 bases, with 9 bases lying between them. CDR3 coding DNA: TGTGCCTGGAGTGTACCCGGGAGCTCCTACGAGCAGTACTTC. It codes for CAWSVPGSSYEQYF.

The chain links TRBV5-4 to TRBJ1-2, with no clear D. The V and J ends lost 3 bases and 0 bases respectively, with 6 bases between them. Germline V gives CDR1 SGHNT, CDR2 YYREEE (reference sequence). The CDR3 has 13 residues. CDR3 sequence: CASSSRANYGYTF. Here the CDR3 DNA reads TGTGCCAGCAGCTCTCGGGCTAACTATGGCTACACCTTC.

The CDR3 DNA reads TGTGCCAGCAGGGGTAGGTCCGGACAGATTAAGGATGGCTACACCTTC. This sequence encodes CASRGRSGQIKDGYTF. V gene TRBV6-6 combines with J gene TRBJ1-2; the D gene is possibly TRBD1 (6 bases). This CDR3 contains 16 residues. With 6 bases removed from V and 6 bases from J, the gap between germline ends came to 23 bases. Germline V gives CDR1 MNHNY, CDR2 SVGAGI (reference sequence).

This chain uses TRBV7-9 with TRBJ2-3, with 8 bases fitting TRBD2. CDR3 size: 16 residues. Germline V CDR1 and CDR2: SEHNR, FQNEAQ (reference sequence). J was trimmed by 2 bases and V by 5 bases; bases with no gene match: 9. The CDR3 is CASSLGGLVHTDTQYF. The CDR3 DNA reads TGTGCCAGCAGCCTCGGGGGACTAGTCCACACAGATACGCAGTATTTT. The entire variable domain, with the rest obtained from reference TRBV7-9 and TRBJ2-3, is as follows: DTGVSQNPRHKITKRGQNVTFRCDPISEHNRLYWYRQTLGQGPEFLTYFQNEAQLEKSRLLSDRFSAERPKGSFSTLEIQRTEQGDSAMYLCASSLGGLVHTDTQYFGPGTRLTVL.

This chain uses TRBV4-1 with TRBJ1-2; 7 bases match TRBD1. The CDR3 is 15 amino acids. Per the germline V gene, CDR1 is MGHRA and CDR2 is YSYEKL. After removal of 4 bases from V and 4 bases from J, the junction contained 9 bases not matched to a gene. CDR3 sequence (DNA): TGCGCCAGCAGCCGAGACAGGGTCAGTCCCTATGGCTACACCTTC. It translates to CASSRDRVSPYGYTF.

V is TRBV30 and J is TRBJ1-2; 7 bases match TRBD1. CDR1 is GTSNPN and CDR2 is SVGIG in the germline V gene (reference sequence). The CDR3 consists of 13 residues. V was pared by 7 bases and J by 0 bases, with 5 bases of the junction left unmatched. The CDR3 nucleotides are TGTGCCTCCCTGGACAGGACTAACTATGGCTACACCTTC. Protein product: CASLDRTNYGYTF.